The 32 T cell receptor beta chains reported below all come from one sample, sequenced in a study of early T cells in non-severe SARS-CoV-2 infection. TCRdb used MiXCR to reprocess the 5' RACE reads, holding one entry per CDR3 protein. The sample records roughly 26,000 distinct CDR3 sequences, approximately 5% being singletons. Specimen: whole blood. The receptor set was obtained from an adult who was a healthcare worker with PCR-confirmed SARS-CoV-2 infection or an uninfected control (not recorded which).

This clonotype has at least ten counts. This chain connects TRBV7-2 to TRBJ1-2, with D unresolved. Germline-derived CDR1 and CDR2 are SGHTA and FQGNSA. With 1 base removed from V and 5 bases from J, the gap between germline ends came to 8 bases. The CDR3 runs to 13 residues. CDR3 nucleotide sequence: TGTGCCAGCAGCTTAGAAGGCGGATATGGCTACACCTTC. Its protein is CASSLEGGYGYTF.

This chain links TRBV2 with TRBJ1-1; maybe TRBD1 (6 bases). This CDR3 is 13 amino acids long. V was shortened by 7 bases and J by 4 bases, with 13 bases between the two germline ends. CDR1 and CDR2 from the germline V gene are SNHLY and FYNNEI. CDR3 sequence: CASTPGDGTEAFF. CDR3 nucleotides: TGTGCCAGCACTCCAGGGGATGGCACTGAAGCTTTCTTT.

The table lists this clonotype with many counts. The chain joins TRBV6-6 to TRBJ1-1; a weak D match, TRBD1 (6 bases). CDR1 and CDR2 from the germline V gene are MNHNY and SVGAGI (reference sequence). V was trimmed by 8 bases and J by 1 base, leaving 8 bases between them. The CDR3 runs to 12 residues. The CDR3 bases are TGTGCCAGCCTCAGGGGGAACACTGAAGCTTTCTTT. Its protein product is CASLRGNTEAFF.

The V and J genes are TRBV5-1 and TRBJ2-5, with TRBD2 identical over 7 bases. The CDR3 length is 16 residues. Germline assignment: CDR1 SGHRS and CDR2 YFSETQ. After removal of 3 bases from V and 3 bases from J, the junction contained 11 bases not matched to a gene. CDR3 in amino acids: CASSSPPGGREETQYF. CDR3 in DNA: TGCGCCAGCAGCTCCCCCCCGGGAGGAAGGGAAGAGACCCAGTACTTC.

Ten or more counts support this clonotype. The CDR3 reads CASSLFPQDRVRGWQPQHF. The CDR3 nucleotides are TGTGCCAGCAGTTTATTTCCCCAGGACAGGGTAAGAGGTTGGCAGCCCCAGCATTTT. The chain uses TRBV27 and TRBJ1-5; the match to TRBD1 covers 8 bases. Unmatched junction bases numbered 18, after V lost 1 base and J lost 7 bases. The length of the CDR3 is 19 residues. CDR1 MNHEY and CDR2 SMNVEV come from the germline V gene (reference sequence).

This clonotype was detected a few times. The gene calls are TRBV6-6 and TRBJ2-3; either TRBD1 or TRBD2 may supply D (5 bases each). V lost 0 bases to trimming and J lost 0 bases, with 7 bases between them. Germline V lookup: CDR1 MNHNY, CDR2 SVGAGI (reference sequence). There are 15 residues in the CDR3. CDR3 sequence: CASSYSGDSTDTQYF. For the CDR3, the DNA is TGTGCCAGCAGTTACTCGGGGGACAGCACAGATACGCAGTATTTT.

This clonotype was found many times. This chain connects TRBV6-2 or TRBV6-3 to TRBJ2-7; D ambiguous. Trimming took 6 bases from V and 5 from J, leaving 11 bases between them. The CDR3 extends over 12 amino acids. Germline CDR1 and CDR2: MNHEY and SVGEGT. DNA for the CDR3: TGTGCCAGCAGCTCCCTCACCGACGAGCAGTACTTC. It yields the protein CASSSLTDEQYF.

By share, this clonotype ranks as medium-sized. The chain recombines TRBV18 with TRBJ2-7, with D possibly matching TRBD1 (6 bases). V lost 6 bases to trimming and J lost 0 bases, with 12 bases between them. The germline V gene encodes CDR1 KGHSH and CDR2 LQKENI. The CDR3 covers 14 residues. The CDR3 nucleotides read TGTGCCAGCTCGACCGGGACAAGCTCCTACGAGCAGTACTTC. Translating it yields CASSTGTSSYEQYF.

This clonotype has more than one count but fewer than ten. The chain is built from TRBV5-4 and TRBJ2-5; the match to TRBD1 covers 8 bases. The germline V gene encodes CDR1 SGHNT and CDR2 YYREEE (reference sequence). This CDR3 contains 15 residues. V gave up 4 bases and J gave up 1 base; unmatched junction bases: 6. The CDR3 sequence: CASSHKTGGQETQYF. The DNA for the CDR3 is TGTGCCAGCAGCCACAAAACAGGGGGCCAAGAGACCCAGTACTTC.

The chain uses TRBV7-2 and TRBJ2-1, with D hard to call. The V gene's germline CDR1 is SGHTA and CDR2 FQGNSA. The CDR3 extends over 13 amino acids. Trimming stripped 0 bases from V and 9 bases from J, with 9 bases between. The CDR3 protein is CASSLATYGEQFF. In DNA form, the CDR3 reads TGTGCCAGCAGCTTAGCGACCTACGGTGAGCAGTTCTTC.

This clonotype occurred many times. The V call is TRBV6-2 or TRBV6-3, the J call TRBJ2-7; 7 bases align to TRBD1. Germline trimming cut 4 bases from V and 7 bases from J; bases unmatched to any gene: 4. CDR1 MNHEY and CDR2 SVGEGT come from the germline V gene. The CDR3 runs 12 residues. The CDR3 bases are TGTGCCAGCAGTTCCACAGGGGATGAGCAGTACTTC. Translated: CASSSTGDEQYF.

Of note for this clonotype: A junction end diverges from the germline sequence, so it may reflect a read error. The chain links TRBV27 to TRBJ1-2; the match to TRBD1 covers 8 bases. CDR3 length equals 13 residues. CDR1 is MNHEY and CDR2 is SMNVEV in the germline V gene (reference sequence). This chain's CDR3 is CASSFGQGRGYIF. In DNA form, the CDR3 reads TGTGCCAGCAGTTTCGGACAGGGCCGGGGCTACATCTTC.

In its sample, this clonotype was seen many times. V usage is TRBV7-3 and J usage is TRBJ1-1, with 7 nucleotides matching TRBD1. The CDR3 contains 16 residues. Germline CDR1 reads SGHTA; CDR2 reads FQGTGA. V was pared by 5 bases and J by 1 base, with 10 bases of the junction left unmatched. CDR3 nucleotide sequence: TGTGCCAGCAGCCCGAGCCGACAGGGAAAGAACACTGAAGCTTTCTTT. Protein product: CASSPSRQGKNTEAFF.

The chain couples TRBV18 to TRBJ1-2; D ambiguous. The germline V gene encodes CDR1 KGHSH and CDR2 LQKENI. The CDR3 length is 13 residues. V lost 4 bases, J lost 0 bases, and 6 bases lay in between. The CDR3 loop reads CASSLGANYGYTF. The CDR3 DNA reads as TGTGCCAGCTCACTAGGAGCTAACTATGGCTACACCTTC.

This clonotype was counted at least ten times. V usage is TRBV4-1 and J usage is TRBJ2-5; TRBD1 matches 9 bases. V shed 2 bases, J shed 2 bases, and the junction held 9 bases outside the gene matches. Germline CDR1 MGHRA, CDR2 YSYEKL. This CDR3 comprises 17 residues. Written as DNA, the CDR3 is TGCGCCAGCAGCCAAACCGGGACAGGGCCGCATCAAGAGACCCAGTACTTC. Amino acids: CASSQTGTGPHQETQYF.

The CDR3 coding sequence is TGTGCCAGCCAAAATAGGGGTACGCAGTATTTT. The encoded protein is CASQNRGTQYF. The gene calls are TRBV14 and TRBJ2-3; the D gene is possibly TRBD1 (5 bases). Germline V gene sequence: CDR1 SGHDN, CDR2 FVKESK. The ends were cut back, 8 bases at V and 8 bases at J, with 11 bases in the middle. The CDR3 is made up of 11 amino acids.

This clonotype was counted ten times or more. The rearrangement uses TRBV5-1 and TRBJ2-5; TRBD1 aligns across 7 bases. Per germline, CDR1 SGHRS and CDR2 YFSETQ. V lost 0 bases to trimming and J lost 2 bases; unmatched junction nucleotides: 4. CDR3 length equals 15 residues. CDR3 amino acids: CASSLVGDRQETQYF. The CDR3 region has the DNA TGCGCCAGCAGCTTGGTAGGGGACAGACAAGAGACCCAGTACTTC. The whole variable domain, remainder taken from reference TRBV5-1 and TRBJ2-5, is KAGVTQTPRYLIKTRGQQVTLSCSPISGHRSVSWYQQTPGQGLQFLFEYFSETQRNKGNFPGRFSGRQFSNSRSEMNVSTLELGDSALYLCASSLVGDRQETQYFGPGTRLLVL.

At least ten counts were recorded for this clonotype. V usage is TRBV5-1 and J usage is TRBJ2-3; D call uncertain. The V end lost 4 bases, the J end lost 2 bases, and 11 bases lay between the germline ends. This CDR3 is 14 amino acids long. Germline V gene data show CDR1 as SGHRS and CDR2 as YFSETQ. The DNA of the CDR3 is TGCGCCAGCAGCCATGGTCTGGTCACAGATACGCAGTATTTT. It specifies CASSHGLVTDTQYF. Filled out from reference TRBV5-1 and TRBJ2-3, the complete variable domain reads KAGVTQTPRYLIKTRGQQVTLSCSPISGHRSVSWYQQTPGQGLQFLFEYFSETQRNKGNFPGRFSGRQFSNSRSEMNVSTLELGDSALYLCASSHGLVTDTQYFGPGTRLTVL.

This clonotype was recorded a few times. V usage is TRBV6-2 or TRBV6-3 and J usage is TRBJ1-5; D call uncertain. Trimming stripped 5 bases from V and 2 bases from J, with 10 bases between. Germline V gene lookup returns CDR1 MNHEY and CDR2 SVGEGT. The CDR3 covers 14 residues. CDR3 DNA sequence: TGTGCCAGCAGTGAAATGGGCGGCAATCAGCCCCAGCATTTT. Its translation is CASSEMGGNQPQHF.

In its sample, this clonotype was seen a few times. The gene calls are TRBV25-1 and TRBJ2-1, with D possibly being TRBD2 (5 bases). The CDR3 spans 14 residues. Trimming took off 3 bases at V and 2 bases at J, with 8 bases between the two ends. In germline, CDR1 is MGHDK, CDR2 SYGVNS. The CDR3 spells CASSDGVAYNEQFF. Written as DNA, the CDR3 is TGTGCCAGCAGTGACGGGGTGGCCTACAATGAGCAGTTCTTC.

This clonotype was counted many times. This chain links TRBV11-1 with TRBJ1-1; D is uncertain. The germline V and J ends were trimmed by 3 bases and 9 bases, with 11 bases remaining between them. Looked up from germline, CDR1 is SGHAT and CDR2 is FQDESV (reference sequence). CDR3 length: 12 residues. CDR3 in amino acids: CASSFRVEKAFF. CDR3 nucleotide sequence: TGTGCCAGCAGCTTCCGGGTCGAAAAAGCTTTCTTT.

This clonotype showed up many times. The chain carries TRBV13 and TRBJ1-6; no reliable D call. Germline V gene sequence: CDR1 PRHDT, CDR2 FYEKMQ (reference sequence). Trimming pared 2 bases from V and 12 bases from J, leaving 8 bases between. The CDR3 loop spans 12 amino acids. The CDR3 DNA reads TGTGCCAGCAGCTTAAGGCCGGAACCCCTCCACTTT. As protein: CASSLRPEPLHF.

This clonotype was found many times. The CDR3 region is CASRTGDYSPLHF. CDR3 bases: TGTGCCAGTAGAACTGGGGATTATTCACCCCTCCACTTT. V gene TRBV6-1 combines with J gene TRBJ1-6; D unclear. V was cut by 9 bases and J by 8 bases, with 14 bases left in between. The CDR3 loop spans 13 amino acids. Germline V gene lookup returns CDR1 MNHNS and CDR2 SASEGT.

The genes are TRBV6-2 or TRBV6-3 and TRBJ1-1; D is perhaps TRBD1 (5 bases). This CDR3 has 14 residues. The germline gives CDR1 MNHEY, CDR2 SVGEGT. Between the trimmed V and J ends, which lost 4 bases and 3 bases, there was a span of 12 bases. The CDR3: CASSFPEGYTEAFF. CDR3 bases: TGTGCCAGCAGTTTCCCGGAGGGGTACACTGAAGCTTTCTTT.

Only a few counts were recorded for this clonotype. The chain uses TRBV5-6 and TRBJ2-3; D unclear. The CDR3 is made up of 15 amino acids. Trimming stripped 1 base from V and 4 bases from J, with 13 bases between. Germline V gene lookup returns CDR1 SGHDT and CDR2 YYEEEE. CDR3 in amino acids: CASSLLLSPSDTQYF. The CDR3 DNA sequence: TGTGCCAGCAGCTTGCTACTCAGCCCTTCAGATACGCAGTATTTT.

This clonotype has a handful of counts. The chain combines TRBV7-9 with TRBJ1-1; possibly TRBD1 for D (6 bases). CDR1 SEHNR and CDR2 FQNEAQ come from the germline V gene (reference sequence). This CDR3 is built from 15 residues. V was cut by 4 bases and J by 1 base, with 13 bases left in between. The CDR3: CASSSPGTSNTEAFF. As DNA, the CDR3 is TGTGCCAGCAGCTCACCCGGGACATCGAACACTGAAGCTTTCTTT.

This clonotype showed up many times. V usage is TRBV20-1 and J usage is TRBJ2-1; tentative D call: TRBD2 (5 bases). CDR3 length: 12 residues. CDR1 is DFQATT, CDR2 SNEGSKA, per germline (reference sequence). Trimming took 7 bases from V and 1 from J, leaving 8 bases between them. CDR3 DNA: TGCAGTGGTCGGACTTCCTACAATGAGCAGTTCTTC. Its translation: CSGRTSYNEQFF.

Only a few counts were recorded for this clonotype. The chain carries TRBV12-3 or TRBV12-4 and TRBJ2-1; possible D gene TRBD1, 6 bases. This CDR3 spans 14 amino acids. V lost 5 bases to trimming and J lost 9 bases, with 17 bases between them. CDR3 sequence (DNA): TGTGCCAGCAGTCTACAAATCCAGGGGACTGAGCAGTTCTTC. Its protein is CASSLQIQGTEQFF.

This clonotype has ten or more counts. The genes are TRBV5-6 and TRBJ1-1; D remains unclear. From germline, CDR1 is SGHDT and CDR2 YYEEEE. The CDR3 is 14 amino acids. The V end was cut by 4 bases, the J end by 7 bases, with 17 bases between. The CDR3 reads CASSPTGRVVEAFF. The CDR3 nucleotides are TGTGCCAGCAGCCCCACCGGGAGGGTGGTTGAAGCTTTCTTT.

This clonotype was seen many times. This chain connects TRBV5-1 to TRBJ1-2; 7 positions match TRBD1. This CDR3 is 15 amino acids long. Trimming cost V 0 bases and J 8 bases; bases outside gene matches: 10. Germline assignment: CDR1 SGHRS and CDR2 YFSETQ. The CDR3 protein is CASSLGDRALLGYTF. The CDR3, as DNA: TGCGCCAGCAGCTTGGGGGACAGAGCACTATTGGGCTACACCTTC.

In its sample, this clonotype was seen many times. The chain recombines TRBV6-6 with TRBJ1-5; 8 nucleotides line up with TRBD1. This CDR3 spans 14 amino acids. The germline CDR1 and CDR2 sequences are MNHNY and SVGAGI (reference sequence). The J segment lost 5 bases and the V segment lost 6 bases, leaving 6 bases of the junction unmatched. CDR3 protein: CASSFDRGDQPQHF. CDR3 DNA: TGTGCCAGCAGCTTCGACAGGGGCGATCAGCCCCAGCATTTT.

This clonotype showed up many times. The chain couples TRBV10-3 to TRBJ2-7; TRBD1 is a possible D gene (5 bases). V was trimmed by 5 bases and J by 2 bases, leaving 10 bases between them. The CDR3 extends over 13 amino acids. From germline, CDR1 is ENHRY and CDR2 SYGVKD. The CDR3: CAISKDTPYEQYF. CDR3 bases: TGTGCCATCAGTAAGGACACCCCCTACGAGCAGTACTTC.